The sequence of this T cell receptor (beta chain) was determined in a study of T cell responses to AZD1222 COVID-19 vaccine. A word on this clone: Antigen unknown.

The study's findings and limits: When two AZD1222 doses had been given, Spike-specific TCR breadth and depth rose. There were mostly white British donors and more females than males, and clonal diversity was possibly underestimated.

The length of the CDR3 is 15 residues. The V gene's germline CDR1 is MGHRA and CDR2 YSYEKL. V lost 0 bases to trimming and J lost 6 bases, with 12 bases between them. Generated by immunoSEQ multiplex PCR, the TCRdb table keeps only in-frame clones and is missing some. The sample has about 150,000 clones, approximately 90% seen once. The rearrangement links TRBV4-1 to TRBJ1-5, with unresolved D. The sequences come from peripheral blood, collected on day 0 of MenACWY control vaccination. The TCR comes from an adult in good health. The CDR3 DNA sequence: TGCGCCAGCAGCCAAGAAAGTGGTAGGAGTCAGCCCCAGCATTTT. Translation: CASSQESGRSQPQHF.